The T cell receptor (beta chain) described here comes from a study of blood T cell repertoires in COVID-19. Study as a whole: Some COVID-19 samples were acute and others convalescent; all came from the United States, Italy and Spain. T cells, B-cell-depleted T cells, or PBMCs provided the cDNA or gDNA that served as material.

Losses at the gene ends were 1 base for V and 8 bases for J; bases not matched to a gene: 7. The CDR3 is 15 amino acids. CDR1 and CDR2 from the germline V gene are MNHNS and SASEGT. Original analysis: Estimation of nucleated cell counts relied on the amplification of reference gene primers. TCRdb's copy holds only in-frame clones and misses some; the assay was immunoSEQ multiplex PCR. V, J and clone size reflect that table, while D and trimming were determined from the DNA. The table has 96,000 or so clones, around nine tenths seen once. The sample was peripheral blood. The chain joins TRBV6-1 to TRBJ1-4, with 7 bases matching TRBD1. The TCR was taken from a human donor with COVID-19, enrolled during active disease. The donor label of this sample is uncertain. This CDR3 reads CASSEVGGDQEKLFF. The CDR3 coding sequence is TGTGCCAGCAGTGAAGTAGGGGGCGATCAAGAAAAACTGTTTTTT.